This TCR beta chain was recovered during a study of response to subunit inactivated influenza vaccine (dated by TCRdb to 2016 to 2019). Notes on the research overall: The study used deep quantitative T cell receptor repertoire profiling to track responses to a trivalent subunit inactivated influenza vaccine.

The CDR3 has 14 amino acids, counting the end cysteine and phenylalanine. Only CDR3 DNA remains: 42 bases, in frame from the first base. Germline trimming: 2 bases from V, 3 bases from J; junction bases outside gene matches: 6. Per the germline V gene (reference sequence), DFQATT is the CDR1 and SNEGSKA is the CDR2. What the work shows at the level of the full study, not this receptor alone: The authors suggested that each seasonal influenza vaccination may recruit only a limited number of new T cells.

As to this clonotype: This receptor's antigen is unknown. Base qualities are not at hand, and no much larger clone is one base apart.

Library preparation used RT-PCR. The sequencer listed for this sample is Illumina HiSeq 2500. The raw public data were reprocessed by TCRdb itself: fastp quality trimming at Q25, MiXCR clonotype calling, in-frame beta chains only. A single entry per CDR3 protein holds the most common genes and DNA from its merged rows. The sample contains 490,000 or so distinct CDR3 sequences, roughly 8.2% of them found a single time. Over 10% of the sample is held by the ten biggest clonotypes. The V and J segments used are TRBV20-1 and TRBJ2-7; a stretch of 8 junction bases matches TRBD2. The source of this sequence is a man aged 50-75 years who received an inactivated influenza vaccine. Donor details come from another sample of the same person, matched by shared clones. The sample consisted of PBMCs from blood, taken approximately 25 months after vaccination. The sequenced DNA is TGCAGTGCTAGACGCACTAGCGGCGACTACGAGCAGTACTTC. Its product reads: CSARRTSGDYEQYF.